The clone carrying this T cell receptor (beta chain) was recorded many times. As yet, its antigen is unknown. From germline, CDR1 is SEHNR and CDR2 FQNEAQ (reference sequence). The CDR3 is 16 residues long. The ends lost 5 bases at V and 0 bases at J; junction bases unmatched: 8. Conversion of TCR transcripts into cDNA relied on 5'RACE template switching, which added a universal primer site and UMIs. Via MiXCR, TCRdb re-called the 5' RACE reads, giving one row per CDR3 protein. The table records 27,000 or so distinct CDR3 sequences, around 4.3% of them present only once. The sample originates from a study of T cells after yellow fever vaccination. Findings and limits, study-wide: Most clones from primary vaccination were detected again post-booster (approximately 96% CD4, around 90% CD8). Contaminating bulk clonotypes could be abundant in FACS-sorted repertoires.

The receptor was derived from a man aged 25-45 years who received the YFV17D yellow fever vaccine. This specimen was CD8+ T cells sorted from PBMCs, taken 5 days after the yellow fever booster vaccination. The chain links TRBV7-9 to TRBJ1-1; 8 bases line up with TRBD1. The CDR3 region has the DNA TGTGCCAGCAGCCCCGGAGACAGGGGCCTGAACACTGAAGCTTTCTTT. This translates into CASSPGDRGLNTEAFF. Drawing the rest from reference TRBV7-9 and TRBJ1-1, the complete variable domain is DTGVSQNPRHKITKRGQNVTFRCDPISEHNRLYWYRQTLGQGPEFLTYFQNEAQLEKSRLLSDRFSAERPKGSFSTLEIQRTEQGDSAMYLCASSPGDRGLNTEAFFGQGTRLTVV.